The 14 T cell receptor beta chains below were found in one sample sequenced in a study of blood T cell repertoires in COVID-19. Sequenced by immunoSEQ multiplex PCR; TCRdb stores in-frame clones only, minus some. The table includes 250,000 or so clones, 80% to 85% detected once. Sequenced sample: peripheral blood. The source of these receptors is a man aged 60 to 75 with acute or convalescent COVID-19.

The chain combines TRBV3-1 (or the pseudogene TRBV3-2) with TRBJ2-5; 11 bases fit TRBD2. The CDR3 length is 16 residues. Germline CDR1 and CDR2: LGHDT and YNNKEL (reference sequence). V was pared by 1 base and J by 5 bases, with 6 bases of the junction left unmatched. CDR3 in DNA: TGTGCCAGCAGCCAAGGGACTAGCGGGTTGGAGGAGACCCAGTACTTC. Its translation: CASSQGTSGLEETQYF.

There are a few counts of this clone. The CDR3 DNA reads as TGTGCCAGCTCACCACGGGCCGACCCACAAGAGACCCAGTACTTC. It translates to CASSPRADPQETQYF. The chain employs TRBV18 and TRBJ2-5; D not certain. CDR3 length: 15 amino acids. The V end was cut by 1 base, the J end by 2 bases, with 11 bases between. Germline-derived CDR1 and CDR2 are KGHSH and LQKENI.

This chain connects TRBV4-1 to TRBJ1-4; 7 bases agree with TRBD1. The CDR3 has 20 residues. In germline, CDR1 is MGHRA, CDR2 YSYEKL. V shed 0 bases, J shed 2 bases, and the junction held 15 bases outside the gene matches. CDR3 DNA: TGCGCCAGCAGCCAAGACGGAGGCCGAGCAGGGGGGTCCACTAATGAAAAACTGTTTTTT. Protein product: CASSQDGGRAGGSTNEKLFF.

This clone was counted only a few times. The chain uses TRBV12-3 or TRBV12-4 and TRBJ1-2; 7 bases match TRBD1. The CDR3 contains 12 residues. V lost 6 bases and J lost 8; bases outside the gene matches: 6. CDR3 loop: CASRLMTGGYTF. CDR3 DNA: TGTGCCAGCAGGTTGATGACAGGGGGCTACACCTTC.

This clone occurred once. The gene calls are TRBV7-3 and TRBJ2-2, with 9 bases lining up with TRBD2. Germline assignment: CDR1 SGHTA and CDR2 FQGTGA. V lost 10 bases, J lost 2 bases, and 8 bases stayed unmatched. The CDR3 sequence is 15 residues long. CDR3 sequence reads: CATSASGTNTGELFF. DNA for the CDR3: TGTGCCACCTCTGCTAGCGGGACTAACACCGGGGAGCTGTTTTTT.

This clone was detected a few times. V usage is TRBV28 and J usage is TRBJ2-2; 7 positions agree with TRBD1. CDR1 and CDR2 (germline): MDHEN, SYDVKM. The V and J ends lost 10 bases and 6 bases, in that order; junction bases with no gene match: 8. The CDR3 consists of 13 residues. The CDR3 reads CATNKGGAGELFF. The CDR3 DNA sequence: TGTGCCACAAACAAAGGGGGCGCCGGGGAGCTGTTTTTT.

V gene TRBV19 combines with J gene TRBJ2-5; no clear D. V was trimmed by 7 bases and J by 1 base, leaving 7 bases between them. The CDR3 has 12 residues. From germline, CDR1 is LNHDA and CDR2 SQIVND (reference sequence). The CDR3 DNA sequence: TGTGCCAGTAAAGCAGGCCAAGAGACCCAGTACTTC. This gives the protein CASKAGQETQYF.

The chain couples TRBV18 to TRBJ2-7; 9 bases are a match to TRBD1. CDR1 and CDR2 (germline): KGHSH, LQKENI. The length of the CDR3 is 16 residues. V gave up 3 bases and J gave up 7 bases; unmatched junction bases: 13. CDR3 sequence: CASSPQNRGPGREQYF. The CDR3 nucleotides are TGTGCCAGCTCACCCCAAAACAGGGGGCCGGGGAGGGAGCAGTACTTC.

The V call is TRBV23-1, the J call TRBJ2-1; TRBD2 might be the D (6 bases). TRBV23-1 is known as an ORF, though its function is uncertain. This CDR3 contains 15 residues. The ends were cut back, 9 bases at V and 5 bases at J, with 20 bases in the middle. DNA of the CDR3: TGCGCCAGGGCCGGGAGAACGCCTACACACAATGAGCAGTTCTTC. Its protein is CARAGRTPTHNEQFF.

The rearrangement uses TRBV7-8 and TRBJ2-6; D gene ambiguous. The V and J ends lost 5 bases and 1 base respectively, with 15 bases between them. Germline CDR1 reads SGHVS; CDR2 reads FQNEAQ. This CDR3 is built from 17 residues. CDR3 region: CASSPRQTGSGANVLTF. For the CDR3, the DNA is TGTGCCAGCAGCCCAAGACAAACCGGATCTGGGGCCAACGTCCTGACTTTC.

The chain is built from TRBV1 and TRBJ2-1; the D segment call TRBD1 is taken from the table without a DNA check. TRBV1 is a recognized pseudogene. The CDR3 loop spans 17 amino acids. The CDR3 DNA reads as TGCACCAGCAGCCAAGATAGCAAGGGGGAATCCTACAATGAGCAGTTCTTC. Amino acid sequence: CTSSQDSKGESYNEQFF.

The rearrangement joins TRBV7-9 to TRBJ2-4; D not resolved. Germline lookup yields CDR1 SEHNR and CDR2 FQNEAQ (reference sequence). V lost 5 bases, J lost 0 bases, and 14 bases lay in between. This CDR3 contains 16 residues. As DNA, the CDR3 is TGTGCCAGCAGCCCGCAGCACAGTTTAGCCAAAAACATTCAGTACTTC. Its protein product is CASSPQHSLAKNIQYF.

This clone has only one observation. The rearrangement links TRBV28 to TRBJ2-5, with D possibly being TRBD2 (5 bases). Trimming stripped 2 bases from V and 2 bases from J, with 15 bases between. Germline CDR1 is MDHEN and CDR2 is SYDVKM. The CDR3 is 16 amino acids. CDR3 nucleotides: TGTGCCAGCAGTTTAGGAAGTGGGAGTGGACAAGAGACCCAGTACTTC. This translates into CASSLGSGSGQETQYF.

This clone has only one observation. The rearrangement links TRBV6-5 to TRBJ1-6; possibly TRBD1 for D (6 bases). V dropped 2 bases and J dropped 5 bases, with 7 bases sitting between them. CDR3 length: 14 residues. The germline V gene has CDR1 MNHEY and CDR2 SVGAGI. CDR3 bases: TGTGCCAGCAGTTACAGACAGGATAATTCACCCCTCCACTTT. Its protein is CASSYRQDNSPLHF.